The present T cell receptor beta chain was sequenced within a study of cytomegalovirus exposure and HLA in healthy donors. Per the germline V gene, CDR1 is MRHNA and CDR2 is SNTAGT. Losses at the gene ends were 3 bases for V and 1 base for J; bases not matched to a gene: 2. The CDR3 loop spans 14 amino acids. PCR involved 60 Vbeta and 13 Jbeta primers. Original processing notes: As a later analysis found, there were 80 million to 90 million unique TCR beta chains, of which around 10 million were shared. Sequenced by immunoSEQ multiplex PCR; TCRdb stores in-frame clones only, minus some. V and J calls and clone size are copied from that table; D and trimming were computed from the DNA. This sample has around 170,000 clones; around 80% occur once, and the top ten carry around 1.6%. In regard to this clone: Its antigen is still unknown.

Notes on the study in general: In a later analysis, V- and J-gene trimming of beta chains associated with a DCLRE1C missense variant, replicated independently. The study dropped some indistinguishable V segments, TRBV6-2 and TRBV6-3 among them.

Input material: PBMCs. The V call is TRBV6-4, the J call TRBJ2-7; TRBD2 matches 8 bases. The sequence derives from a young woman in good health and CMV-seronegative. CDR3 in DNA: TGTGCCAGCAGTGAAGCGGGGGATTCCTACGAGCAGTACTTC. Protein sequence: CASSEAGDSYEQYF.